The clone carrying this T cell receptor (beta chain) showed up just once. Antigen unknown. These data belong to a study of T cell responses to AZD1222 COVID-19 vaccine. Trimming removed 1 base from V and 5 bases from J, with 11 bases in between. Germline CDR1 and CDR2: SEHNR and FQNEAQ (reference sequence). The CDR3 has 14 amino acids. Profiling relied on immunoSEQ multiplex PCR, and the TCRdb table lists in-frame clones only, not all of them. The sample holds some 170,000 clones; about 91% are singletons and the top ten take 0.9% to 1.2%. Study-wide results and caveats: Donor demographics were predominantly white British with a female majority; clonal diversity may be underestimated.

The receptor comes from an adult who received the AZD1222 COVID-19 vaccine. V is TRBV7-9 and J is TRBJ1-1; TRBD1 is a possible D gene (5 bases). The specimen comprised peripheral blood, sampled 28 days after the second AZD1222 dose. This chain's CDR3 is CASSLVRRETEAFF. The CDR3 DNA reads TGTGCCAGCAGCTTAGTGCGCAGGGAGACTGAAGCTTTCTTT.